The rows below give T cell receptor beta chains drawn from one sample of a study of blood T cells in healthy people across ages. TCRdb re-derived calls from the 5' RACE reads in MiXCR, one entry per CDR3 protein. The table records more than 500,000 distinct CDR3 sequences, over 25% of them present only once. These same records also appear under a second study, on T cells of mothers and their children.

Sequences were obtained from blood. All receptors come from a boy under 10 years old in good health. Each CDR3 is given with its conserved first and last residue. A D gene is named only where the DNA matches it firmly. Expanded clones are given a class, and other clones once, few, many or no size at all.

15	.	TRBJ2-5	TRBV11-2	.	TGTGCCAGCAGCCACGCCTCCGGGGCTCAAGAGACCCAGTACTTC	CASSHASGAQETQYF
14	many	TRBJ2-3	TRBV12-5	.	TGTGCTAGTGGTTTGGGGACTAGCACAGATACGCAGTATTTT	CASGLGTSTDTQYF
13	few	TRBJ2-1	TRBV5-6	TRBD2	TGTGCCAGCACCTGGGGGGGATCGATTGAGCAGTTCTTC	CASTWGGSIEQFF
13	few	TRBJ2-5	TRBV18	.	TGTGCCAGCTCACCGGGACCGGAGAGGACCCAGTACTTC	CASSPGPERTQYF
16	.	TRBJ2-7	TRBV10-2	TRBD2	TGCGCCAGCAGCTCCGGGACTAGCGGGACCTCCTACGAGCAGTACTTC	CASSSGTSGTSYEQYF
14	.	TRBJ1-1	TRBV11-2	TRBD1	TGTGCCAGCAGCCCCCAGGGACAGGGGGCTGAAGCTTTCTTT	CASSPQGQGAEAFF
14	.	TRBJ1-4	TRBV12-3/TRBV12-4	.	TGTGCCAGCAGTACGTACCTAGGGAGGGAAAAACTGTTTTTT	CASSTYLGREKLFF
14	many	TRBJ1-1	TRBV7-3	.	TGTGCCAGCAGTCCCCGGGCCGGAGGCACTGAAGCTTTCTTT	CASSPRAGGTEAFF
18	few	TRBJ2-7	TRBV27	TRBD2	TGTGCCAGCAGTCCTAACCGAGGACTAGCGAAAAACCCCTACGAGCAGTACTTC	CASSPNRGLAKNPYEQYF
12	.	TRBJ2-5	TRBV20-1	TRBD2	TGCAGTACCACTAGCGGACAAGAGACCCAGTACTTC	CSTTSGQETQYF
15	.	TRBJ1-2	TRBV28	.	TGTGCCAGCACGCCCAGCTGGGGATTTAACTATGGCTACACCTTC	CASTPSWGFNYGYTF
14	.	TRBJ2-5	TRBV5-1	TRBD1	TGCGCCAGCAGACGGGACAGCATTCAAGAGACCCAGTACTTC	CASRRDSIQETQYF
16	.	TRBJ2-7	TRBV30	TRBD2	TGTGCCTGGAGTCCAGCTAGCGGGGGAGGATCCGACGAGCAGTACTTC	CAWSPASGGGSDEQYF
13	once	TRBJ1-5	TRBV5-1	.	TGCGCCAGCCGAGCGGTTAGCAATCAGCCCCAGCATTTT	CASRAVSNQPQHF
12	.	TRBJ2-2	TRBV12-3/TRBV12-4	.	TGTGCCTGCAGTAGGTACACCGGGGAGCTGTTTTTT	CACSRYTGELFF
13	.	TRBJ1-2	TRBV7-2	TRBD1	TGTGCCAGCAGCCAGACAGGGGCCTATGGCTACACCTTC	CASSQTGAYGYTF
13	.	TRBJ1-1	TRBV29-1	.	TGCAGCGCTGACGGATTGGTGAACACTGAAGCTTTCTTT	CSADGLVNTEAFF
17	.	TRBJ2-5	TRBV7-7	.	TGTGCCGGCAGCTTAAGGGTGTGGGGGGATGCGACAGAGACCCAGTACTTC	CAGSLRVWGDATETQYF
15	.	TRBJ1-2	TRBV12-3/TRBV12-4	.	TGTGCCAGCACCTTGAGGGGTGGGACGTTGTATGGCTACACCTTC	CASTLRGGTLYGYTF
13	few	TRBJ1-1	TRBV13	.	TGTGCCAGCAGCTTACCCTCTAACACTGAAGCTTTCTTT	CASSLPSNTEAFF
15	.	TRBJ2-5	TRBV12-3/TRBV12-4	TRBD1	TGTGCCAGCAGTTTGGTGAGGGACAGGGCGGAGACCCAGTACTTC	CASSLVRDRAETQYF
14	.	TRBJ2-7	TRBV9	.	TGTGCCAGCAGCGTAGTACCCGCAACCCGCGAGCAGTACTTC	CASSVVPATREQYF
23	.	TRBJ2-3	TRBV4-2	TRBD2	TGTGCCAGCAGCCAAGTGCAAGTGGGGGCCTGGGTAGCGGGGGGACCTAGCACAGATACGCAGTATTTT	CASSQVQVGAWVAGGPSTDTQYF
14	once	TRBJ2-3	TRBV10-3	.	TGTGCCATCAGTGAGGATCGAGCTGCAGATACGCAGTATTTT	CAISEDRAADTQYF
20	.	TRBJ2-1	TRBV5-1	TRBD2	TGCGCCAGCAGCTCCCCACCCATTACTAGCGGGAGGACCTCCTACAATGAGCAGTTCTTC	CASSSPPITSGRTSYNEQFF
15	few	TRBJ1-4	TRBV7-6	.	TGTGCCAGCAGCTCCCGTTGGGCTCTTGGGGAAAAACTGTTTTTT	CASSSRWALGEKLFF
13	.	TRBJ2-1	TRBV20-1	.	TGCAGTGCTAGAGATCAGCAGGACTTAAGGCAGTTCTTC	CSARDQQDLRQFF
11	.	TRBJ1-2	TRBV29-1	TRBD1	TGCAGCGACCGGACAGGGAGTTTCTACACCTTC	CSDRTGSFYTF
15	few	TRBJ2-2	TRBV12-3/TRBV12-4	.	TGTGCCAGCAGTTTAAGGGGGTCGAACACCGGGGAGCTGTTTTTT	CASSLRGSNTGELFF